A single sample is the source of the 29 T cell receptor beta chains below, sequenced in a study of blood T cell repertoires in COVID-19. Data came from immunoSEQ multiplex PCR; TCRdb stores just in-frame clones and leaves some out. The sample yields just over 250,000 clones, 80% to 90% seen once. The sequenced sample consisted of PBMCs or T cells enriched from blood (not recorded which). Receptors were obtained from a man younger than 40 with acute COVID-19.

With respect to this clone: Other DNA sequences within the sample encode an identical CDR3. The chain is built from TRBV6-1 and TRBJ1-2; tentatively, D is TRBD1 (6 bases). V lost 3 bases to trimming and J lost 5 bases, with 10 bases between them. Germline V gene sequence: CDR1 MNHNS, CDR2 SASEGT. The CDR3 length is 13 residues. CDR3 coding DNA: TGTGCCAGCAGTGACAGGGGTACTTATGGCTACACCTTC. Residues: CASSDRGTYGYTF.

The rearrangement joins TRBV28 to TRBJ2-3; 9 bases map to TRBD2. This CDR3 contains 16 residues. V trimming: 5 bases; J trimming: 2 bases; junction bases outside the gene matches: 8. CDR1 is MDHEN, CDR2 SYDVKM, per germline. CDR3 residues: CASSPRLAGVTDTQYF. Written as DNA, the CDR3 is TGTGCCAGCAGTCCGCGGTTAGCGGGGGTCACAGATACGCAGTATTTT.

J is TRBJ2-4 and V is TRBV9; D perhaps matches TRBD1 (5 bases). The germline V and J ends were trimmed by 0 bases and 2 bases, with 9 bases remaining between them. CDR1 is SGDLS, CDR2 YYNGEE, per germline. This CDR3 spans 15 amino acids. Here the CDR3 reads CASSVGQGSKNIQYF. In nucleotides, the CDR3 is TGTGCCAGCAGCGTAGGGCAGGGTTCCAAAAACATTCAGTACTTC.

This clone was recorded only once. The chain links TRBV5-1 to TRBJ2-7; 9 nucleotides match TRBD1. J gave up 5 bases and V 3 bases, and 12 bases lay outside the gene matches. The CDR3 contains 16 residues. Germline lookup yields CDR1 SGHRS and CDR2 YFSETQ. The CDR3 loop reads CASSSKQGAADNEQYV. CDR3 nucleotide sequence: TGCGCCAGCAGCTCAAAACAGGGGGCGGCGGATAACGAGCAGTACGTC.

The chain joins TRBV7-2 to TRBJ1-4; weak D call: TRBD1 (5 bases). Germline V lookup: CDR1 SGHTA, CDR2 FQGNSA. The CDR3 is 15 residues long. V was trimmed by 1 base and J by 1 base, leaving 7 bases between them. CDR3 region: CASSLVGGTNEKLFF. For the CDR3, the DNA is TGTGCCAGCAGCTTAGTCGGGGGAACTAATGAAAAACTGTTTTTT.

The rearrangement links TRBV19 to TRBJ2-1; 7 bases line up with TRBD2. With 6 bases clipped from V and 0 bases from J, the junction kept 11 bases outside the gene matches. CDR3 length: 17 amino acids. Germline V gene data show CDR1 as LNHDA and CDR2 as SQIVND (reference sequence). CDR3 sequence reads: CASSDDPGGSSYNEQFF. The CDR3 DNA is TGTGCCAGTAGCGATGACCCGGGAGGCAGCTCCTACAATGAGCAGTTCTTC.

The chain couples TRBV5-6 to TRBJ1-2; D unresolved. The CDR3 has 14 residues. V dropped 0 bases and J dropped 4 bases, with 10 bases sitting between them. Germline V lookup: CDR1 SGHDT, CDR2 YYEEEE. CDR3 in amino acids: CASSLGRERYGYTF. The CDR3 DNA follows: TGTGCCAGCAGCTTGGGTCGGGAACGCTATGGCTACACCTTC.

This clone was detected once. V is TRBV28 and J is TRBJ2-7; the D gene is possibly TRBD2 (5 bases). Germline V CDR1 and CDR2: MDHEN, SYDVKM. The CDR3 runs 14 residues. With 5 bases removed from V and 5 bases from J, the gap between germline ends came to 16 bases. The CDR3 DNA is TGTGCCAGCAGTCCGCCTTCCGGGATCAACGAGCAGTACGTC. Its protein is CASSPPSGINEQYV.

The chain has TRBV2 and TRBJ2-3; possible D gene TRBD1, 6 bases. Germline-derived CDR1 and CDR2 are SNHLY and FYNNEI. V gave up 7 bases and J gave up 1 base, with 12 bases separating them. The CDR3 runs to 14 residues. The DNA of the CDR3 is TGTGCCAGCAACAGGGACCGAGGCACAGATACGCAGTATTTT. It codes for CASNRDRGTDTQYF.

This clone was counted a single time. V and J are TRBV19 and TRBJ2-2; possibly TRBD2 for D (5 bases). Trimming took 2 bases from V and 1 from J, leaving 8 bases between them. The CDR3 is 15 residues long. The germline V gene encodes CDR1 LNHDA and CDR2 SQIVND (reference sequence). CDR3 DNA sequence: TGTGCCAGTAGTATAAGCGGACTGAACACCGGGGAGCTGTTTTTT. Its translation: CASSISGLNTGELFF.

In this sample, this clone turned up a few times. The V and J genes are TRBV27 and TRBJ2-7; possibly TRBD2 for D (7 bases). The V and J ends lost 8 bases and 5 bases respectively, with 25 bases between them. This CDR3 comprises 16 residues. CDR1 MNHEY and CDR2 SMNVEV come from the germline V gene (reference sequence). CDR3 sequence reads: CASHSRGGKIGDEQYV. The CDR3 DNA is TGTGCCAGCCATTCGAGGGGGGGGAAGATAGGGGACGAGCAGTACGTC.

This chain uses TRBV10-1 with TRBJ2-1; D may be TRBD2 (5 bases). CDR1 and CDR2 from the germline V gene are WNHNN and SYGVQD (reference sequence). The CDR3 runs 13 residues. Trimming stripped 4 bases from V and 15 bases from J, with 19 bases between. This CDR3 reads CASSGGLGDTRFF. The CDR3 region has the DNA TGCGCCAGCAGTGGCGGATTGGGAGACACGCGGTTCTTC.

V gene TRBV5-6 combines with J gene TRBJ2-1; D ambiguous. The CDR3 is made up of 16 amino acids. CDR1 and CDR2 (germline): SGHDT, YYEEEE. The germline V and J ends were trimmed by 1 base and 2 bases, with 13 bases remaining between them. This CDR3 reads CASSLLAPATYNEQFF. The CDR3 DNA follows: TGTGCCAGCAGCTTGTTAGCTCCGGCGACCTACAATGAGCAGTTCTTC.

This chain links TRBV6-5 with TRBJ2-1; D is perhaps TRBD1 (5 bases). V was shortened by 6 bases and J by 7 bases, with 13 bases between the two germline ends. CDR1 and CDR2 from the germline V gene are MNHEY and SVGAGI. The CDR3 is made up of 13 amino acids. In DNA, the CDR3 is TGTGCCAGCAGGGCAGGGCCAGAAAATGAGCAGTTCTTC. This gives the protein CASRAGPENEQFF.

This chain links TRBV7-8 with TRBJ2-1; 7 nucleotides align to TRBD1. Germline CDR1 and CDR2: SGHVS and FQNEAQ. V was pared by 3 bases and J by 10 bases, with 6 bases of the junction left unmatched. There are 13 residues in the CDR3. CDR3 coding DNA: TGTGCCAGCAGCTTGTTAGGGGGCGACGAGCAGTTCTTC. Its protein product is CASSLLGGDEQFF.

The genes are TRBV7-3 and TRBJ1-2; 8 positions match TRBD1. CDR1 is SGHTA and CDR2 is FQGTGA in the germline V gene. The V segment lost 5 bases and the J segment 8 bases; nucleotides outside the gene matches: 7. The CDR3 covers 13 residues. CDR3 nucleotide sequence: TGTGCCAGCAGCCCCGGACAGGGAGAAGGCTACACCTTC. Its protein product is CASSPGQGEGYTF.

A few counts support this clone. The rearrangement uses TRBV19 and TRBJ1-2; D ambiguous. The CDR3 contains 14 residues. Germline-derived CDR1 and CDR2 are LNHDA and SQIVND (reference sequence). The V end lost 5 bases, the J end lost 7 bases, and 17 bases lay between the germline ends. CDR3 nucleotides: TGTGCCAGTAGTGGAGCGTCAGCCGATTTTGGCTACACCTTC. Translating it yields CASSGASADFGYTF.

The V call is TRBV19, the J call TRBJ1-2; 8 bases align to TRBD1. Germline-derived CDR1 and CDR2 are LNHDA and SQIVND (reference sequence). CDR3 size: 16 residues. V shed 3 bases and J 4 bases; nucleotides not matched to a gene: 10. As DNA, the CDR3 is TGTGCCAGTAGTATTCAAACGGGACAGGACATCTATGGCTACACCTTC. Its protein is CASSIQTGQDIYGYTF.

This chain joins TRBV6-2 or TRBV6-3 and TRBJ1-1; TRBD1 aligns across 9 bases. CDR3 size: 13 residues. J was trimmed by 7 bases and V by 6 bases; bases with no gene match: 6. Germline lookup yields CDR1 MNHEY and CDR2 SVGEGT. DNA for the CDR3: TGTGCCAGCAGCCAACAGGGGGCTAATGAAGCTTTCTTT. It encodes CASSQQGANEAFF.

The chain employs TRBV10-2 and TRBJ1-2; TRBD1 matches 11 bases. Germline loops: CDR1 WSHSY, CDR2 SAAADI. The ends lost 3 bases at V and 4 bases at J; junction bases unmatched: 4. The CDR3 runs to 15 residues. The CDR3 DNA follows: TGCGCCAGCAGTGAAGGACAGGGGGCAGGCTATGGCTACACCTTC. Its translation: CASSEGQGAGYGYTF.

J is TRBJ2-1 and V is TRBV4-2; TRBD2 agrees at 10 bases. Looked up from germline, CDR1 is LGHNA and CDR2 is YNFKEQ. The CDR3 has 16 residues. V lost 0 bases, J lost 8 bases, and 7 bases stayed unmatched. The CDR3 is CASSQEVAGGVDEQFF. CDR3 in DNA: TGTGCCAGCAGCCAAGAGGTAGCGGGAGGAGTAGATGAGCAGTTCTTC.

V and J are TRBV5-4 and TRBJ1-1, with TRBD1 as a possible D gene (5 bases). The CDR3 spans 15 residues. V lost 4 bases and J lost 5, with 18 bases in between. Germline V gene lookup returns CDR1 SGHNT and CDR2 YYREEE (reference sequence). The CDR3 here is CASSADQGAGTEAFF. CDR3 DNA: TGTGCCAGCAGCGCAGACCAAGGGGCTGGAACTGAAGCTTTCTTT.

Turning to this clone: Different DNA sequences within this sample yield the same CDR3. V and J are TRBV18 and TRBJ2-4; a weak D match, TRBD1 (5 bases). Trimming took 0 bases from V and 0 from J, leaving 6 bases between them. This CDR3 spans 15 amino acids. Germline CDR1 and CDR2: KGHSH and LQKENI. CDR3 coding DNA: TGTGCCAGCTCACCACCGGGGCTAGCCAAAAACATTCAGTACTTC. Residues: CASSPPGLAKNIQYF.

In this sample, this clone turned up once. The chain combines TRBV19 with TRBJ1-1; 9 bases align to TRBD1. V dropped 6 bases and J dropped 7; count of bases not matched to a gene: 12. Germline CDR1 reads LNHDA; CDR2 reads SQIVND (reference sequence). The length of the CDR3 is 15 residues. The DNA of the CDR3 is TGTGCCAGTAGGCCACAGGGGGCGCGGGTGCGTGAAGCTTTCTTT. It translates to CASRPQGARVREAFF.

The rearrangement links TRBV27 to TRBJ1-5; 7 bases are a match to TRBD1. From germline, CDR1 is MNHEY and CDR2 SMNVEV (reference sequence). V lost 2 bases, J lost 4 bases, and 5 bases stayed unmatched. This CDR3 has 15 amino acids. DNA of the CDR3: TGTGCCAGCAGTTTAGGCCGACAGGGTAATCAGCCCCAGCATTTT. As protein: CASSLGRQGNQPQHF.

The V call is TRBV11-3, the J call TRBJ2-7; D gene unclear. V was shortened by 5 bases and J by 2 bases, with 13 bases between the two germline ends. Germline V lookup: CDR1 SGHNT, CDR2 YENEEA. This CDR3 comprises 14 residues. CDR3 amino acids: CASSPGDGTYEQYV. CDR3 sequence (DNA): TGTGCCAGCAGCCCGGGTGATGGAACCTACGAGCAGTACGTC.

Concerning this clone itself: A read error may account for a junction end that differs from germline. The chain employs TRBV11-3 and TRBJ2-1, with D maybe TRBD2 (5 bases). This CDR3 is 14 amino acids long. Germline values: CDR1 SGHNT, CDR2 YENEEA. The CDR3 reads CASSPKGDYYEQFF. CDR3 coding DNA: TGTGCCAGCAGCCCTAAGGGCGACTACTATGAGCAGTTCTTC.

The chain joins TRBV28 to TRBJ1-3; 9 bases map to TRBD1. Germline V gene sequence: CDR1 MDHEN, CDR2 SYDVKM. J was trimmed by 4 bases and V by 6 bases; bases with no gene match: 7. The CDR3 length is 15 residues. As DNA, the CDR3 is TGTGCCAGCAGAACTACAGGGGGCCGGGGAAACACCATATATTTT. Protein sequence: CASRTTGGRGNTIYF.

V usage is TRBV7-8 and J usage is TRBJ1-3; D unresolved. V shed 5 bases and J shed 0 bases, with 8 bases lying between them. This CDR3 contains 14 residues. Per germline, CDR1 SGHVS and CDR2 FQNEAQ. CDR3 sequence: CASSLRGSGNTIYF. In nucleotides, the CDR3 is TGTGCCAGCAGCCTCCGGGGCTCTGGAAACACCATATATTTT.